The 29 T cell receptor beta chains in this list originate from one sample, sequenced in a study of blood T cells in healthy people across ages. PCR was performed a second time for roughly 7 to 11 cycles using a sample-barcoded 5' primer and a J-beta primer mix. TCRdb independently ran MiXCR on the 5' RACE reads; one entry per CDR3 protein. The sample has 710,000 or so distinct CDR3 sequences; roughly 32% are singletons. Sequenced: blood. These receptors were taken from a woman older than 75 in good health.

Concerning this clonotype itself: A much bigger clone sits one base away, suggesting this may be a read error. The CDR3 nucleotides are TGTGCCAGCAGCCTCCGGGGGGGGGGAAACAATGAGCAGTTCTTC. Protein: CASSLRGGGNNEQFF. The chain has TRBV7-8 and TRBJ2-1; 8 bases align to TRBD2. From germline, CDR1 is SGHVS and CDR2 FQNEAQ. The CDR3 consists of 15 residues. The trim removed 5 bases at V and 5 bases at J, leaving 8 bases unmatched.

This clonotype was counted many times. The V and J genes are TRBV29-1 and TRBJ2-6; D gene unclear. Trimming removed 3 bases at V and 0 bases at J, with 6 bases between. From germline, CDR1 is SQVTM and CDR2 ANQGSEA. The CDR3 extends over 14 amino acids. CDR3 in DNA: TGCAGCGTTGAGGAAGGCTCTGGGGCCAACGTCCTGACTTTC. It is translated as CSVEEGSGANVLTF.

V usage is TRBV9 and J usage is TRBJ2-3; 7 positions match TRBD1. Trimming at V came to 4 bases and at J to 0 bases, leaving 5 bases not matched to a gene. The V gene's germline CDR1 is SGDLS and CDR2 YYNGEE. The CDR3 spans 15 residues. The DNA of the CDR3 is TGTGCCAGCAGCACCCGACAGGGAAGCACAGATACGCAGTATTTT. Encoded protein: CASSTRQGSTDTQYF. The variable domain in full, with the rest retrieved from reference TRBV9 and TRBJ2-3, is DSGVTQTPKHLITATGQRVTLRCSPRSGDLSVYWYQQSLDQGLQFLIQYYNGEERAKGNILERFSAQQFPDLHSELNLSSLELGDSALYFCASSTRQGSTDTQYFGPGTRLTVL.

This clonotype was found many times. The gene calls are TRBV7-2 and TRBJ2-7, with D tentatively TRBD1 (7 bases). Germline CDR1 and CDR2: SGHTA and FQGNSA. The CDR3 runs 17 residues. V lost 1 base to trimming and J lost 2 bases, with 18 bases between them. CDR3 in DNA: TGTGCCAGCAGCTTAGAGGGGGCCCGGAGGGCCACCTACGAGCAGTACTTC. It specifies CASSLEGARRATYEQYF.

As regards this clonotype: A clone one base away is much larger, so this may be a read error. The chain employs TRBV12-3 or TRBV12-4 and TRBJ2-4, with no clear D. The CDR3 consists of 14 residues. Trimming pared 6 bases from V and 1 base from J, leaving 10 bases between. CDR3 in DNA: TGTGCCAGCAGGTTGAGTTCCGCCAAAAACATTCAGTACTTC. It encodes CASRLSSAKNIQYF.

In its sample, this clonotype was seen many times. The chain carries TRBV20-1 and TRBJ2-3; 8 bases align to TRBD1. The CDR3 spans 14 residues. V was clipped by 5 bases and J by 4 bases; unmatched bases: 8. Germline assignment: CDR1 DFQATT and CDR2 SNEGSKA (reference sequence). CDR3 DNA: TGCAGTGCTGCGTCGACAGGGGAAGCAGATACGCAGTATTTT. Protein product: CSAASTGEADTQYF.

At least ten counts were recorded for this clonotype. The rearrangement links TRBV12-3 or TRBV12-4 to TRBJ2-1; 9 bases are shared with TRBD1. CDR3 size: 15 residues. The junction had 10 bases not matched to a gene; V was cut back by 5 bases and J by 8 bases. The CDR3 DNA sequence: TGTGCCAGCAGTCCAAACCGGGACAGGGACCATGAGCAGTTCTTC. Its protein product is CASSPNRDRDHEQFF.

Remarks on this clonotype: Possible read error: a much larger clone is one base away. The gene calls are TRBV7-6 and TRBJ2-3; TRBD1 matches at 9 bases. V lost 4 bases and J lost 2; bases outside the gene matches: 4. The CDR3 is 15 amino acids. The germline CDR1 and CDR2 sequences are SGHVS and FNYEAQ. The CDR3 sequence: CASSWDRALTDTQYF. The CDR3 region has the DNA TGTGCCAGCAGCTGGGACAGGGCCCTCACAGATACGCAGTATTTT. The entire variable domain, with the rest obtained from reference TRBV7-6 and TRBJ2-3, is as follows: GAGVSQSPRYKVTKRGQDVALRCDPISGHVSLYWYRQALGQGPEFLTYFNYEAQQDKSGLPNDRFSAERPEGSISTLTIQRTEQRDSAMYRCASSWDRALTDTQYFGPGTRLTVL.

About this clonotype itself: One end of the junction does not line up with germline, which may come from a read error. The rearrangement links TRBV7-9 to TRBJ1-1, with D tentatively TRBD1 (5 bases). The CDR3 runs to 16 residues. Germline values: CDR1 SEHNR, CDR2 FQNEAQ (reference sequence). The CDR3 coding sequence is TGTGTCAGCAGCCCCCGTATGGTCAGGGTGTTGACTGAAGCTTTCTTT. This codes for CVSSPRMVRVLTEAFF.

A note on this clonotype: At one end, the junction sequence differs from germline, possibly due to a read error. The rearrangement links TRBV5-1 to TRBJ1-4, with 10 bases that match TRBD1. CDR1 SGHRS and CDR2 YFSETQ come from the germline V gene. This CDR3 has 15 amino acids. The chain's CDR3 is CACSLSGTGEEKLFF. CDR3 DNA: TGCGCCTGCAGCTTGTCCGGGACAGGGGAAGAAAAACTGTTTTTT.

This clonotype has more than one count but fewer than ten. V is TRBV4-3 and J is TRBJ1-1; 8 bases fit TRBD1. Germline V gives CDR1 LGHNA, CDR2 YSLEER. The CDR3 consists of 14 residues. V shed 4 bases, J shed 10 bases, and the junction held 11 bases outside the gene matches. CDR3 amino acids: CASSRTTGEPPAFF. The CDR3, as DNA: TGCGCCAGCAGCCGAACGACAGGGGAGCCTCCAGCTTTCTTT.

Many counts were recorded for this clonotype. J is TRBJ2-5 and V is TRBV20-1; TRBD2 matches at 9 bases. Unmatched junction bases numbered 6, after V lost 3 bases and J lost 1 base. The CDR3 has 15 residues. Germline V gene sequence: CDR1 DFQATT, CDR2 SNEGSKA (reference sequence). CDR3: CSARRGGPFQETQYF. The DNA of the CDR3 is TGCAGTGCTAGGCGGGGGGGCCCCTTCCAAGAGACCCAGTACTTC.

There are a few counts of this clonotype. The V and J genes are TRBV27 and TRBJ1-6, with TRBD1 as a possible D gene (5 bases). CDR1 MNHEY and CDR2 SMNVEV come from the germline V gene (reference sequence). The CDR3 length is 16 residues. The V end lost 2 bases, the J end lost 1 base, and 9 bases lay between the germline ends. In DNA, the CDR3 is TGTGCCAGCAGTTTAAGCAGGGTGTCCTATAATTCACCCCTCCACTTT. Its protein product is CASSLSRVSYNSPLHF.

J is TRBJ2-7 and V is TRBV7-9; TRBD2 matches at 7 bases. With 5 bases clipped from V and 10 bases from J, the junction kept 14 bases outside the gene matches. Germline assignment: CDR1 SEHNR and CDR2 FQNEAQ (reference sequence). This CDR3 is built from 14 residues. CDR3 bases: TGTGCCAGCAGCCCCTCGGGGGGAAACGGGGACCAGTACTTC. The encoded protein is CASSPSGGNGDQYF.

The table lists this clonotype with many counts. The genes are TRBV27 and TRBJ2-7, with no clear D. V lost 2 bases and J 3 bases, leaving 14 bases between the germline ends. Per the germline V gene, CDR1 is MNHEY and CDR2 is SMNVEV (reference sequence). The CDR3 length is 15 residues. The chain's CDR3 is CASSLGRTLYYEQYF. The CDR3 DNA follows: TGTGCCAGCAGTTTAGGGCGCACGCTTTACTACGAGCAGTACTTC.

Details on this clonotype: Given a much more abundant clone one base away, this may be a read error. The rearrangement links TRBV12-3 or TRBV12-4 to TRBJ1-2; 7 bases are a match to TRBD1. There are 14 residues in the CDR3. V lost 6 bases to trimming and J lost 4 bases; unmatched junction nucleotides: 8. The CDR3 DNA reads as TGTGCCAGCAGCCCGGACAGGAGTGGCTATGGCTACACCTTC. Protein sequence: CASSPDRSGYGYTF.

The table lists this clonotype with many counts. This chain links TRBV7-9 with TRBJ2-1, with 8 bases identical to TRBD1. V gave up 7 bases and J gave up 10 bases; unmatched junction bases: 12. CDR1 and CDR2 (germline): SEHNR, FQNEAQ (reference sequence). The length of the CDR3 is 14 residues. CDR3 nucleotide sequence: TGTGCCAGCAACAGACAGGGGCCTTTTAACGAGCAGTTCTTC. Its translation is CASNRQGPFNEQFF. The full variable domain, with the rest looked up from reference TRBV7-9 and TRBJ2-1, is DTGVSQNPRHKITKRGQNVTFRCDPISEHNRLYWYRQTLGQGPEFLTYFQNEAQLEKSRLLSDRFSAERPKGSFSTLEIQRTEQGDSAMYLCASNRQGPFNEQFFGPGTRLTVL.

A remark on this clonotype: A clone one base away is much larger, so this may be a read error. The V and J genes are TRBV4-3 and TRBJ1-5; D is ambiguous. The length of the CDR3 is 13 residues. Germline values: CDR1 LGHNA, CDR2 YSLEER. The CDR3 DNA sequence: TGCGCCAACAGCCGAGGCTTGGCCCAGCCCCAGCATTTT. Protein product: CANSRGLAQPQHF.

This chain connects TRBV7-2 to TRBJ2-1; 8 positions match TRBD1. V dropped 4 bases and J dropped 7; count of bases not matched to a gene: 6. In germline, CDR1 is SGHTA, CDR2 FQGNSA. The CDR3 consists of 14 residues. Here the CDR3 reads CASSSRQGWNEQFF. In DNA, the CDR3 is TGTGCCAGCAGCTCCAGACAGGGGTGGAATGAGCAGTTCTTC.

The chain recombines TRBV21-1 with TRBJ1-2; the table's D call of TRBD1 was not tested on the DNA. TRBV21-1 is termed a pseudogene. There are 15 residues in the CDR3. The CDR3 here is CASSKVGDRSYGYTF. In DNA, the CDR3 is TGTGCCAGCAGCAAAGTTGGGGACAGGTCCTATGGCTACACCTTC.

The V and J genes are TRBV2 and TRBJ2-6; D possibly matches TRBD1 or TRBD2 (5 bases each). The CDR3 covers 16 residues. Trimming took 6 bases from V and 0 from J, leaving 12 bases between them. Germline assignment: CDR1 SNHLY and CDR2 FYNNEI. CDR3 sequence: CASSDPGSSGANVLTF. The CDR3 nucleotides are TGTGCCAGCAGCGACCCAGGGAGCTCTGGGGCCAACGTCCTGACTTTC.

The chain has TRBV5-1 and TRBJ1-1; 8 bases match TRBD1. Germline CDR1 reads SGHRS; CDR2 reads YFSETQ. V lost 1 base, J lost 7 bases, and 12 bases stayed unmatched. The CDR3 spans 16 residues. The CDR3 nucleotides are TGCGCCAGCAGCTTGACGGGGTCCGGCAGGGGGCTTGAAGCTTTCTTT. It codes for CASSLTGSGRGLEAFF.

This clonotype has only a few counts. The chain couples TRBV15 to TRBJ1-1; D is unresolved. Between the trimmed V and J ends, which lost 4 bases and 3 bases, there was a span of 18 bases. The CDR3 runs to 16 residues. The germline V gene has CDR1 LNHNV and CDR2 YYDKDF (reference sequence). The CDR3 DNA sequence: TGTGCCACCAGCAAACCGGCAAACCGGAGGGACACTGAAGCTTTCTTT. It yields the protein CATSKPANRRDTEAFF.

This clonotype was observed at least ten times. The V and J genes are TRBV7-6 and TRBJ1-5; a possible D gene is TRBD1 (5 bases). Trimming left V 4 bases short and J 0 bases short, with 19 bases between. The germline gives CDR1 SGHVS, CDR2 FNYEAQ. This CDR3 contains 18 residues. The CDR3 spells CASSSSPRGTYSNQPQHF. CDR3 coding DNA: TGTGCCAGCAGCTCATCCCCGCGGGGGACTTATAGCAATCAGCCCCAGCATTTT.

This clonotype came up many times. V and J are TRBV6-5 and TRBJ2-7; D may be TRBD2 (5 bases). The V and J ends lost 7 bases and 1 base respectively, with 14 bases between them. From germline, CDR1 is MNHEY and CDR2 SVGAGI. The CDR3 is 14 residues long. The CDR3 DNA reads as TGTGCCAGCACCGCAGGAGGACCGTCCTACGAGCAGTACTTC. Protein product: CASTAGGPSYEQYF.

This clonotype was seen at least ten times. This chain uses TRBV24-1 with TRBJ2-1; weak D call: TRBD1 (6 bases). Between the trimmed V and J ends, which lost 3 bases and 10 bases, there was a span of 18 bases. Germline V lookup: CDR1 KGHDR, CDR2 SFDVKD. The CDR3 extends over 15 amino acids. CDR3 in amino acids: CATSDTEAGAEEQFF. CDR3 DNA: TGTGCCACCAGTGATACCGAGGCAGGGGCCGAGGAGCAGTTCTTC.

The genes are TRBV5-1 and TRBJ2-1; TRBD2 matches 10 bases. The J call is uncertain, as TRBJ2-7 better fits the DNA end. The CDR3 spans 19 residues. Germline CDR1 SGHRS, CDR2 YFSETQ. CDR3 coding DNA: TGCGCCAGCAGCTTGGGTAGCGGGGGGTCTCTGAGCTCCTACAATGAGCAGTACTTC. Translating gives CASSLGSGGSLSSYNEQYF.

V and J are TRBV7-9 and TRBJ2-5, with TRBD2 matching 8 bases. This CDR3 is 14 amino acids long. Per germline, CDR1 SEHNR and CDR2 FQNEAQ (reference sequence). V trimming: 3 bases; J trimming: 11 bases; junction bases outside the gene matches: 11. Here the CDR3 reads CASSFRVREGEQYF. The CDR3, as DNA: TGTGCCAGCAGCTTTAGGGTTCGGGAGGGTGAGCAGTACTTC.

This sequence joins TRBV20-1 and TRBJ1-2; D gene ambiguous. The CDR3 extends over 13 amino acids. From germline, CDR1 is DFQATT and CDR2 SNEGSKA (reference sequence). V shed 0 bases and J shed 2 bases, with 7 bases lying between them. The CDR3 region has the DNA TGCAGTGCTAGAGATGCAGTAAACTATGGCTACACCTTC. Amino acids: CSARDAVNYGYTF.